These 17 T cell receptor beta chains were sequenced from one sample in a study of blood T cell repertoires in COVID-19. Sequenced by immunoSEQ multiplex PCR; TCRdb stores in-frame clones only, minus some. The data show approximately 34,000 clones, roughly 92% seen once. The sample taken for sequencing was peripheral blood. Source of these receptors: a man aged 60-69 years with acute or convalescent COVID-19.

J is TRBJ2-7 and V is TRBV2; TRBD1 matches 8 bases. The CDR3 contains 13 residues. Germline CDR1 and CDR2: SNHLY and FYNNEI. The ends lost 6 bases at V and 5 bases at J; junction bases unmatched: 6. The CDR3 region is CASRRDRQDEQYV. The CDR3 DNA follows: TGTGCCAGCAGGAGGGACAGGCAAGACGAGCAGTACGTC.

The DNA for the CDR3 is TGTGCCAGCAGTTACTCCTCGGTCTACAATGAGCAGTTCTTC. Protein sequence: CASSYSSVYNEQFF. This chain links TRBV6-2 or TRBV6-3 with TRBJ2-1, with D uncertain. Germline CDR1 is MNHEY and CDR2 is SVGEGT. Trimming removed 0 bases from V and 3 bases from J, with 6 bases in between. CDR3 size: 14 residues.

The genes are TRBV10-3 and TRBJ2-7; 7 bases line up with TRBD2. J was trimmed by 3 bases and V by 6 bases; bases with no gene match: 8. The CDR3 is 14 residues long. In germline, CDR1 is ENHRY, CDR2 SYGVKD. As DNA, the CDR3 is TGTGCCATCAGAAACATTCAGCGGGACTACGAGCAGTACTTC. It specifies CAIRNIQRDYEQYF.

The chain uses TRBV19 and TRBJ1-5; D perhaps matches TRBD1 (6 bases). Trimming left V 5 bases short and J 0 bases short, with 11 bases between. The CDR3 covers 15 residues. Germline values: CDR1 LNHDA, CDR2 SQIVND (reference sequence). CDR3 nucleotide sequence: TGTGCCAGTAGTGACAACAGGGATAGCAATCAGCCCCAGCATTTT. Translating gives CASSDNRDSNQPQHF. Supplemented by reference TRBV19 and TRBJ1-5, the full variable domain reads DGGITQSPKYLFRKEGQNVTLSCEQNLNHDAMYWYRQDPGQGLRLIYYSQIVNDFQKGDIAEGYSVSREKKESFPLTVTSAQKNPTAFYLCASSDNRDSNQPQHFGDGTRLSIL.

The chain combines TRBV6-5 with TRBJ2-7; 9 bases map to TRBD2. Germline values: CDR1 MNHEY, CDR2 SVGAGI. With V trimmed by 6 bases and J by 4 bases, 7 bases remained unmatched. The CDR3 extends over 14 amino acids. CDR3 loop: CASSGTSFPYEQYF. CDR3 sequence (DNA): TGTGCCAGCAGCGGGACTAGCTTTCCTTACGAGCAGTACTTC.

This chain uses TRBV5-1 with TRBJ2-5, with D possibly TRBD1 on 6 matching bases. From germline, CDR1 is SGHRS and CDR2 YFSETQ. V was pared by 2 bases and J by 2 bases, with 7 bases between. There are 13 residues in the CDR3. In DNA form, the CDR3 reads TGCGCCAGCAGCTTTACAGGGCAAGAGACCCAGTACTTC. As protein: CASSFTGQETQYF.

The gene calls are TRBV29-1 and TRBJ2-1; TRBD1 matches 9 bases. Germline values: CDR1 SQVTM, CDR2 ANQGSEA. V shed 2 bases, J shed 2 bases, and the junction held 10 bases outside the gene matches. The CDR3 has 17 residues. The CDR3, as DNA: TGCAGCGTTGAACCGTCCTACAGGGGGCTAGCCTACAATGAGCAGTTCTTC. Translating it yields CSVEPSYRGLAYNEQFF.

This chain uses TRBV9 with TRBJ2-5, with a tentative D call TRBD2 (5 bases). The CDR3 is 14 amino acids. Germline V gene data show CDR1 as SGDLS and CDR2 as YYNGEE. Trimming took 4 bases from V and 3 from J, leaving 13 bases between them. CDR3 sequence: CASSPGLGKETQYF. For the CDR3, the DNA is TGTGCCAGCAGCCCAGGTCTCGGGAAAGAGACCCAGTACTTC.

The genes are TRBV7-9 and TRBJ2-2; no clear D. This CDR3 is built from 14 residues. Trimming took 7 bases from V and 0 from J, leaving 9 bases between them. Germline CDR1 SEHNR, CDR2 FQNEAQ (reference sequence). The CDR3 DNA is TGTGCCAGCAACTACCTATCGAACACCGGGGAGCTGTTTTTT. Residues: CASNYLSNTGELFF.

The genes are TRBV5-6 and TRBJ2-4, with a tentative D call TRBD1 (6 bases). CDR1 and CDR2 (germline): SGHDT, YYEEEE. Trimming took off 5 bases at V and 7 bases at J, with 13 bases between the two ends. The CDR3 is 13 residues long. The CDR3 DNA reads as TGTGCCAGCAGTCGTCCAGGGGAGAACATTCAGTACTTC. Translation gives CASSRPGENIQYF.

The chain uses TRBV4-1 and TRBJ2-1; D remains ambiguous. The V end was cut by 3 bases, the J end by 0 bases, with 15 bases between. The CDR3 is 17 amino acids. Germline loops: CDR1 MGHRA, CDR2 YSYEKL. The CDR3 loop reads CASSQVDTHVSYNEQFF. The CDR3 region has the DNA TGCGCCAGCAGCCAGGTCGACACCCACGTCTCCTACAATGAGCAGTTCTTC.

The chain joins TRBV11-3 to TRBJ2-7; the match to TRBD2 covers 7 bases. Germline CDR1 and CDR2: SGHNT and YENEEA. CDR3 length equals 15 residues. V was clipped by 3 bases and J by 1 base; unmatched bases: 6. DNA for the CDR3: TGTGCCAGCAGCTTTGGACTAGTCGATTCCTACGAGCAGTACTTC. Translated, it gives CASSFGLVDSYEQYF.

The chain joins TRBV7-9 to TRBJ2-7; 7 positions match TRBD2. Germline trimming cut 1 base from V and 4 bases from J; bases unmatched to any gene: 7. Looked up from germline, CDR1 is SEHNR and CDR2 is FQNEAQ (reference sequence). The CDR3 consists of 15 residues. CDR3 in DNA: TGTGCCAGCAGCTTAGACTCTAGCGGCCTATACGAGCAGTACTTC. It translates to CASSLDSSGLYEQYF.

The V call is TRBV29-1, the J call TRBJ2-3; 7 nucleotides agree with TRBD2. Trimming at V came to 1 base and at J to 6 bases, leaving 10 bases not matched to a gene. Germline loops: CDR1 SQVTM, CDR2 ANQGSEA. The CDR3 runs to 15 residues. Here the CDR3 DNA reads TGCAGCGTTGAAGGCGGACTAGACGAAGCGGATACGCAGTATTTT. Translating it yields CSVEGGLDEADTQYF.

The chain uses TRBV4-2 and TRBJ2-7; the match to TRBD2 covers 16 bases. J lost 2 bases, V lost 0 bases, and 4 bases had no gene match. This CDR3 region has 18 residues. CDR1 LGHNA and CDR2 YNFKEQ come from the germline V gene. The CDR3 loop is CASSQEGGLAGGTYEQYF. As DNA, the CDR3 is TGTGCCAGCAGCCAAGAGGGGGGACTAGCGGGAGGGACCTACGAGCAGTACTTC.

CDR3 in amino acids: CASSFRTFVQSSGANVLTF. The CDR3 DNA reads as TGTGCCAGCAGCTTTAGGACTTTCGTCCAAAGTTCTGGGGCCAACGTCCTGACTTTC. The chain recombines TRBV7-9 with TRBJ2-6; D possibly corresponds to TRBD2 (5 bases). The CDR3 totals 19 residues. Germline V CDR1 and CDR2: SEHNR, FQNEAQ (reference sequence). Trimming stripped 3 bases from V and 1 base from J, with 19 bases between.

J is TRBJ1-4 and V is TRBV7-9; possible D gene TRBD1, 5 bases. The CDR3 length is 16 residues. The germline gives CDR1 SEHNR, CDR2 FQNEAQ (reference sequence). Between the trimmed V and J ends, which lost 1 base and 0 bases, there was a span of 9 bases. The CDR3 DNA sequence: TGTGCCAGCAGCTTAGGACAGAGTGCAACTAATGAAAAACTGTTTTTT. Translating gives CASSLGQSATNEKLFF.